A single sample gave rise to the 18 T cell receptor beta chains below, sequenced in a study of preoperative IRX-2 immunotherapy in early breast cancer. Treatment reported: preoperative locoregional IRX-2 cytokine immunotherapy. TCRdb's table, derived via immunoSEQ multiplex PCR, lists solely in-frame clones and lacks some. This sample has 40,000 to 50,000 clones; around three quarters occur once, and the top ten carry roughly 1.2%. The sample consisted of tumor tissue, taken after IRX-2 immunotherapy. The receptor set was obtained from a human donor with breast cancer.

The V call is TRBV1, the J call TRBJ2-7; no check of the table's D call, TRBD2, against the DNA was made. TRBV1 corresponds to a pseudogene. CDR3 length: 16 residues. CDR3 sequence reads: CASSQYLLASPLEQYF. CDR3 bases: TGCGCCAGCAGCCAATACTTACTAGCGTCCCCCCTCGAGCAGTACTTC.

This chain uses TRBV23-1 with TRBJ2-3; TRBD2 might be the D (6 bases). TRBV23-1 is an open reading frame, and its role is uncertain. The CDR3 totals 18 residues. Trimming took off 6 bases at V and 0 bases at J, with 22 bases between the two ends. CDR3 loop: CASSLANWAGTSTDTQYF. In DNA form, the CDR3 reads TGCGCCAGCAGCTTGGCCAATTGGGCGGGAACTAGCACAGATACGCAGTATTTT.

This clone showed up just a few times. The chain has TRBV11-3 and TRBJ2-7; 8 bases fit TRBD2. Per germline, CDR1 SGHNT and CDR2 YENEEA. Losses at the gene ends were 5 bases for V and 2 bases for J; bases not matched to a gene: 8. The CDR3 loop spans 15 amino acids. The CDR3 DNA reads TGTGCCAGCAGCCCGGGCCGGGAGGGTCCCTACGAGCAGTACTTC. Residues: CASSPGREGPYEQYF.

The chain employs TRBV11-1 and TRBJ1-4, with a weak D call TRBD1 (6 bases). The CDR3 runs 15 residues. Trimming stripped 2 bases from V and 5 bases from J, with 12 bases between. The V gene's germline CDR1 is SGHAT and CDR2 FQDESV (reference sequence). CDR3 sequence: CASSLNGQRNEKLFF. The CDR3 DNA is TGTGCCAGCAGCTTAAACGGACAGCGAAATGAAAAACTGTTTTTT.

The rearrangement joins TRBV12-5 to TRBJ1-1, with D maybe TRBD1 (6 bases). The germline gives CDR1 LGHNT, CDR2 FRNRAP. The CDR3 covers 14 residues. V was pared by 6 bases and J by 1 base, with 12 bases between. The CDR3 nucleotides are TGTGCTAGTGGGAAACAGGGCGGGAACACTGAAGCTTTCTTT. Its translation is CASGKQGGNTEAFF.

The chain has TRBV19 and TRBJ2-5; 7 bases align to TRBD1. Looked up from germline, CDR1 is LNHDA and CDR2 is SQIVND (reference sequence). V shed 5 bases and J 1 base; nucleotides not matched to a gene: 1. CDR3 length equals 13 residues. DNA for the CDR3: TGTGCCAGTAGTGGACAGGCCCAAGAGACCCAGTACTTC. Translated, it gives CASSGQAQETQYF.

The chain links TRBV6-7 to TRBJ2-1, with TRBD2 matching 8 bases. TRBV6-7 is identified as an open reading frame with a role that is uncertain. The CDR3 is made up of 18 amino acids. V was pared by 3 bases and J by 0 bases, with 10 bases of the junction left unmatched. The CDR3 nucleotides are TGTGCCAGCAGTTATTCCTGGGTAGCGGGGTCCTCCTACAATGAGCAGTTCTTC. Amino acid sequence: CASSYSWVAGSSYNEQFF.

The CDR3 is CASSVVTVRDRSYEQYF. For the CDR3, the DNA is TGTGCCAGTAGTGTAGTAACCGTCCGGGACAGATCCTACGAGCAGTACTTC. This chain links TRBV19 with TRBJ2-7; TRBD1 matches 7 bases. With V trimmed by 5 bases and J by 1 base, 14 bases remained unmatched. This CDR3 contains 17 residues. Germline V gives CDR1 LNHDA, CDR2 SQIVND (reference sequence).

The rearrangement links TRBV5-1 to TRBJ2-7, with D tentatively TRBD1 (6 bases). The CDR3 contains 15 residues. The germline V and J ends were trimmed by 2 bases and 6 bases, with 18 bases remaining between them. Germline V CDR1 and CDR2: SGHRS, YFSETQ. The CDR3 sequence is CASSFGQPQRGEQYF. The CDR3 nucleotides read TGCGCCAGCAGCTTCGGACAGCCCCAAAGAGGCGAGCAGTACTTC.

Comment on this clone: A read error may produce the germline difference seen at one junction end. This chain links TRBV5-1 with TRBJ2-1, with D unresolved. This CDR3 contains 14 residues. Germline V CDR1 and CDR2: SGHRS, YFSETQ. The CDR3: CASSFSPSDNEQFF. DNA of the CDR3: TGCGCCAGCAGCTTTTCGCCCTCCGACAATGAGCAGTTCTTC.

The CDR3 DNA sequence: TGTGCCAGCAGCCTGGGGGTAGGGGCCGGTGAAAAACTGTTTTTT. Its translation: CASSLGVGAGEKLFF. This chain joins TRBV6-8 and TRBJ1-4; the D gene is possibly TRBD1 (5 bases). The V gene's germline CDR1 is MNHGY and CDR2 SAAAGT. The V and J ends lost 6 bases and 7 bases respectively, with 18 bases between them. The CDR3 is made up of 15 amino acids.

This rearrangement joins TRBV6-8 to TRBJ1-1, with D possibly matching TRBD1 (6 bases). Trimming took off 10 bases at V and 5 bases at J, with 17 bases between the two ends. CDR3 length: 13 amino acids. The germline V gene encodes CDR1 MNHGY and CDR2 SAAAGT. The CDR3 coding sequence is TGTGCCATCAGCCAACAGGGCAGGACTGAAGCTTTCTTT. This gives the protein CAISQQGRTEAFF.

The chain employs TRBV19 and TRBJ1-5; 10 nucleotides agree with TRBD1. CDR1 LNHDA and CDR2 SQIVND come from the germline V gene (reference sequence). With 6 bases clipped from V and 0 bases from J, the junction kept 5 bases outside the gene matches. CDR3 size: 16 residues. The CDR3 region is CASRTGGPYSNQPQHF. In nucleotides, the CDR3 is TGTGCCAGTAGGACAGGGGGCCCATATAGCAATCAGCCCCAGCATTTT.

The gene calls are TRBV4-1 and TRBJ1-4; possible D gene TRBD1, 5 bases. CDR3 length equals 12 residues. Trimming shortened V by 4 bases and J by 8 bases, and 8 bases separated the two germline ends. CDR1 and CDR2 (germline): MGHRA, YSYEKL. The CDR3 DNA reads as TGCGCCAGCAGCCGGTCAGGGGAAAAACTGTTTTTT. Its translation: CASSRSGEKLFF.

This clone appeared a single time. The CDR3 DNA reads as TGTGCCAGCAGGAGGAGGGCCACTGAAGCTTTCTTT. It codes for CASRRRATEAFF. The V gene is TRBV28, the J gene TRBJ1-1; unclear D gene. CDR1 and CDR2 (germline): MDHEN, SYDVKM. Trimming removed 6 bases at V and 4 bases at J, with 9 bases between. This CDR3 contains 12 residues.

This clone was observed a handful of times. This sequence joins TRBV6-8 and TRBJ1-6; maybe TRBD1 (5 bases). The CDR3 loop spans 14 amino acids. V lost 5 bases, J lost 7 bases, and 12 bases lay in between. Per germline, CDR1 MNHGY and CDR2 SAAAGT. The CDR3 DNA is TGTGCCAGCAGTAGGGGCGGGGGGAATTCACCCCTCCACTTT. Translation: CASSRGGGNSPLHF.

V gene TRBV28 combines with J gene TRBJ2-2; TRBD2 might be the D (7 bases). Trimming left V 3 bases short and J 7 bases short, with 12 bases between. Germline values: CDR1 MDHEN, CDR2 SYDVKM. The CDR3 loop spans 14 amino acids. Here the CDR3 reads CASSFTGRGGELFF. The CDR3 region has the DNA TGTGCCAGCAGTTTTACAGGGAGGGGCGGGGAGCTGTTTTTT.

J is TRBJ2-7 and V is TRBV6-8; tentative D call: TRBD2 (5 bases). The CDR3 has 13 amino acids. V dropped 6 bases and J dropped 4 bases, with 13 bases sitting between them. The V gene's germline CDR1 is MNHGY and CDR2 SAAAGT. CDR3 nucleotides: TGTGCCAGCAGCCTGGGGAGTTTTTACGAGCAGTACTTC. It encodes CASSLGSFYEQYF.